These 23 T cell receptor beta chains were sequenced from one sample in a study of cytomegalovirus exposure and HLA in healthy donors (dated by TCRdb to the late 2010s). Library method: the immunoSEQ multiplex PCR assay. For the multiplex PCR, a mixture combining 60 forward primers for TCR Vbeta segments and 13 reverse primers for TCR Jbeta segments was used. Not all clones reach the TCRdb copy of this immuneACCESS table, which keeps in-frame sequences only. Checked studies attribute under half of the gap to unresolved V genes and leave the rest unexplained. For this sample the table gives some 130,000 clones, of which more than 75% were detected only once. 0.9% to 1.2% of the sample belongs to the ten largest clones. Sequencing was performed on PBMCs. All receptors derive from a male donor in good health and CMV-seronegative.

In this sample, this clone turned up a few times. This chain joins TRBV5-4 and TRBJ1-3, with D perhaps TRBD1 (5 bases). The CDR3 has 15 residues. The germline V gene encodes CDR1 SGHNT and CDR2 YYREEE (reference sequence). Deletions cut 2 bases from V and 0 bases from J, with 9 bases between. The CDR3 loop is CASSFRGSSGNTIYF. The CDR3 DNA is TGTGCCAGCAGCTTTCGGGGGAGCTCTGGAAACACCATATATTTT.

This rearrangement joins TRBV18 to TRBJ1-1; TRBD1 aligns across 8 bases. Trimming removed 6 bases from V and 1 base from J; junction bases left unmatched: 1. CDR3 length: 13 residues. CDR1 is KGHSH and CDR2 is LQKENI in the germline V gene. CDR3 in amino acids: CASSGQANTEAFF. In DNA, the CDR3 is TGTGCCAGCTCGGGACAGGCGAACACTGAAGCTTTCTTT.

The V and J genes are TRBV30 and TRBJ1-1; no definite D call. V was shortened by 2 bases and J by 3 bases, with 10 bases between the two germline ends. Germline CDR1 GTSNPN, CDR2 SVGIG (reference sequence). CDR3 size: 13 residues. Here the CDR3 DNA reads TGTGCCTGGAGTCACCAGCGTCACACTGAAGCTTTCTTT. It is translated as CAWSHQRHTEAFF.

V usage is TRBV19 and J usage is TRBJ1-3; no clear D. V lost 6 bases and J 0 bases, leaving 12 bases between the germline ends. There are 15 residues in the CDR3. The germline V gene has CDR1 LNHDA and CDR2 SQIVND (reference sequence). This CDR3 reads CASRLMTHSGNTIYF. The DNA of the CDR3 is TGTGCCAGTAGGCTCATGACACACTCTGGAAACACCATATATTTT.

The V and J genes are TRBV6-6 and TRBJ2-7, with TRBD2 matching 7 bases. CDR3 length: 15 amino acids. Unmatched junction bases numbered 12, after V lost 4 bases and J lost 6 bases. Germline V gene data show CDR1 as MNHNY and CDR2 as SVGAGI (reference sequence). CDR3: CASSLPGGQSREQYF. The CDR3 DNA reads TGTGCCAGCAGTTTACCGGGAGGCCAATCCCGCGAGCAGTACTTC.

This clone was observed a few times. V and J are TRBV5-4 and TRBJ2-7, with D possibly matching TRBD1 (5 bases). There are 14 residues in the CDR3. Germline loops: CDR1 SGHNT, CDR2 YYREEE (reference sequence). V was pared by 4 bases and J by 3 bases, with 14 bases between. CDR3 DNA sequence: TGTGCCAGCAGCACAGTAGGGGTGGACTACGAGCAGTACTTC. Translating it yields CASSTVGVDYEQYF.

For the CDR3, the DNA is TGCGCCAGCAGCCTGGGGTCTGCCGGTGAAGCTTTCTTT. This gives the protein CASSLGSAGEAFF. The chain uses TRBV5-1 and TRBJ1-1; no definite D call. The CDR3 contains 13 residues. Between the trimmed V and J ends, which lost 4 bases and 7 bases, there was a span of 14 bases. Germline V CDR1 and CDR2: SGHRS, YFSETQ.

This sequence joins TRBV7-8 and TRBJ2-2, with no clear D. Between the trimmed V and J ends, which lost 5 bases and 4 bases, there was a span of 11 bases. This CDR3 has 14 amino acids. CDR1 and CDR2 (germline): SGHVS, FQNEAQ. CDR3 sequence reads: CASSDSVGTGELFF. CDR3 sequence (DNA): TGTGCCAGCAGCGATAGTGTCGGCACCGGGGAGCTGTTTTTT.

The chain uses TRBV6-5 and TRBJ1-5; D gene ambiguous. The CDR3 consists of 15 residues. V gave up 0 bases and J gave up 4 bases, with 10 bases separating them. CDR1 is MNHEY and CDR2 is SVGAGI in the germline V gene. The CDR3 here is CASSYSAQANQPQHF. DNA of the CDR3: TGTGCCAGCAGTTACTCAGCCCAAGCGAATCAGCCCCAGCATTTT.

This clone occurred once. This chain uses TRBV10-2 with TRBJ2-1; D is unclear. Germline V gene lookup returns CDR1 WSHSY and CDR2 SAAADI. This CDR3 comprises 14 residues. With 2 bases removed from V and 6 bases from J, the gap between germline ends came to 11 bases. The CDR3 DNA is TGCGCCAGCAGTGAGGCACTCTGGAGCAATGAGCAGTTCTTC. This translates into CASSEALWSNEQFF.

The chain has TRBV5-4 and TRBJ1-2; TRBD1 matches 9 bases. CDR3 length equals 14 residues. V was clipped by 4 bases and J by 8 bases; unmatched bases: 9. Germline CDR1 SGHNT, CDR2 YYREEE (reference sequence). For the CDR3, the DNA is TGTGCCAGCAGCGCGAACAGGGGGCCGGGAGGCTACACCTTC. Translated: CASSANRGPGGYTF.

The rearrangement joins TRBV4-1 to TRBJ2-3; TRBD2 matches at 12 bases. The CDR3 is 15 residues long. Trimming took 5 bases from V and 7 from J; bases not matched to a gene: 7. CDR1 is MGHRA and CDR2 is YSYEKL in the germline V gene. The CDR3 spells CASSYTSGGPNTQYF. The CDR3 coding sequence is TGCGCCAGCAGCTATACTAGCGGGGGGCCCAATACGCAGTATTTT.

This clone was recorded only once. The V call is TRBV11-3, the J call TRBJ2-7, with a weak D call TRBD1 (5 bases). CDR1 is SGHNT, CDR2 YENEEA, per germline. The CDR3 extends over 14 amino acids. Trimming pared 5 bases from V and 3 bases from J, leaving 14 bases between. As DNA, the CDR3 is TGTGCCAGCAGCCCTGGGGCAGCTCTCTACGAGCAGTACTTC. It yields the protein CASSPGAALYEQYF.

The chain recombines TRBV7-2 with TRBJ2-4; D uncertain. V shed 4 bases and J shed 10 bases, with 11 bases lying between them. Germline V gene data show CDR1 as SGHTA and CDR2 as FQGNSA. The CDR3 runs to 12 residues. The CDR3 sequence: CASSSSDTIQYF. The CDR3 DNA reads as TGTGCCAGCAGCTCCTCTGACACTATTCAGTACTTC.

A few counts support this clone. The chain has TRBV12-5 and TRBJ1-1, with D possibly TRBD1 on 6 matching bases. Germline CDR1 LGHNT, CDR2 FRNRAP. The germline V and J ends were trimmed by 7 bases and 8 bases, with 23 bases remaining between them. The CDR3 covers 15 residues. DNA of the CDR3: TGTGCTAGTGCTGCCCCAGGGGCAGGGGTAAGGGAAGCTTTCTTT. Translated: CASAAPGAGVREAFF.

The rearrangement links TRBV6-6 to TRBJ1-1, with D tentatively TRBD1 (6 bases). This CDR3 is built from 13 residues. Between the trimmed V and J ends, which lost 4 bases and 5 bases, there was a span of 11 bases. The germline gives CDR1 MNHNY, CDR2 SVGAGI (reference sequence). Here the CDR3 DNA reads TGTGCCAGCAGTTCAGGGGCTGGAACTGAAGCTTTCTTT. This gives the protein CASSSGAGTEAFF.

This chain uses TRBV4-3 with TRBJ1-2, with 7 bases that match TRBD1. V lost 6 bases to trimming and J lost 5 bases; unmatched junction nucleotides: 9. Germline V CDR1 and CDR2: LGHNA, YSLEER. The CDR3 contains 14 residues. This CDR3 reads CASRSSQGKYGYTF. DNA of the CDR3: TGCGCCAGCAGGTCCTCACAGGGGAAATATGGCTACACCTTC.

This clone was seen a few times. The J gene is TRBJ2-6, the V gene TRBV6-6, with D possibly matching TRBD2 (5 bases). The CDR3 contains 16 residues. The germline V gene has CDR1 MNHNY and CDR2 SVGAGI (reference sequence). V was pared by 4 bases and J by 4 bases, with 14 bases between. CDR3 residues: CASSSPTSGGANVLTF. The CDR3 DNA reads TGTGCCAGCAGTTCGCCAACCTCGGGGGGGGCCAACGTCCTGACTTTC.

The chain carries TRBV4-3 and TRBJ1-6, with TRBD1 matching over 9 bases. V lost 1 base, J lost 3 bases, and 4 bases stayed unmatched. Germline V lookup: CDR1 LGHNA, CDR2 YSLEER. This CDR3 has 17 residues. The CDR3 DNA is TGCGCCAGCAGCCAAGCCGGGACAGGGAACTATAATTCACCCCTCCACTTT. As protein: CASSQAGTGNYNSPLHF.

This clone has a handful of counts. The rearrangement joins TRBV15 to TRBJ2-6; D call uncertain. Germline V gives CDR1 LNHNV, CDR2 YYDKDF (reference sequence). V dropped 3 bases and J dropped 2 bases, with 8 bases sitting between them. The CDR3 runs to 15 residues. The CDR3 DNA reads TGTGCCACCAGCAGTCCTGTTACTGGGGCCAACGTCCTGACTTTC. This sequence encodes CATSSPVTGANVLTF.

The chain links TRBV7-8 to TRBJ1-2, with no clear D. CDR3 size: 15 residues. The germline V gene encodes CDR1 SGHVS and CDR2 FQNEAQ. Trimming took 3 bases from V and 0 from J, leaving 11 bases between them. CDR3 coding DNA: TGTGCCAGCAGCTTGTGGGCATCTACTAACTATGGCTACACCTTC. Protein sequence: CASSLWASTNYGYTF.

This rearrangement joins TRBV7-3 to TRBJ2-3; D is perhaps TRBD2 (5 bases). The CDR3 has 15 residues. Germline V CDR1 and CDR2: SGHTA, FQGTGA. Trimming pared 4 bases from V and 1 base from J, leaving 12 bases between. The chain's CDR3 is CASSSHFGGTDTQYF. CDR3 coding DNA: TGTGCCAGCAGCTCCCATTTCGGGGGCACAGATACGCAGTATTTT.

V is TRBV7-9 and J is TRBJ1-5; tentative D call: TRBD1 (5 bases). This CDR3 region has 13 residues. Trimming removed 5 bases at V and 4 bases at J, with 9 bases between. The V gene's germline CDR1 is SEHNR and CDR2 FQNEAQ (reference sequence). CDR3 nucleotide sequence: TGTGCCAGCAGCCGGGGGGGAAATCAGCCCCAGCATTTT. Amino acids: CASSRGGNQPQHF.